The rows below give T cell receptor beta chains drawn from one sample of a study of cytomegalovirus exposure and HLA in healthy donors. The data were produced by immunoSEQ multiplex PCR, yet TCRdb's version contains in-frame clones alone and is incomplete. The profile shows 110,000 or so clones, around 80% of them singletons. The sequenced sample consisted of PBMCs. The receptors derive from a male donor in good health and CMV-seronegative. Both conserved end residues are part of each CDR3. The D gene is left open where the match is weak. A row's size may be missing; if present it is once, few, many or a size class.

V	size	D	J	DNA	CDR3
TRBV27	.	TRBD2	TRBJ2-7	TGTGCCAGCAGACTCGGGGGGTCCGAGCAGTACTTC	CASRLGGSEQYF
TRBV29-1	.	TRBD1	TRBJ2-7	TGCAGCGTTGAAGATCGACAGGGATGGGTGTCCTACGAGCAGTACTTC	CSVEDRQGWVSYEQYF
TRBV19	.	TRBD1	TRBJ2-1	TGTGCCAGTAGTATCCCCCCGGGACAGGGGGCTTTTGGCGAGCAGTTCTTC	CASSIPPGQGAFGEQFF
TRBV9	.	TRBD1	TRBJ1-3	TGTGCCAGCAGCGTAGGGGACAGGGCCGGAAACACCATATATTTT	CASSVGDRAGNTIYF
TRBV11-2	.	TRBD2	TRBJ2-1	TGTGCCAGCAGCTTAGGGGGCGGGAGTGTCTACAATGAGCAGTTCTTC	CASSLGGGSVYNEQFF
TRBV27	once	TRBD1	TRBJ2-7	TGTGCCAGCAGTTTATCACAGGGGGCCTTGTTTTACGAGCAGTACTTC	CASSLSQGALFYEQYF
TRBV30	.	TRBD2	TRBJ2-1	TGTGCCTGGAGTGTACGTCGGGGCGGGAGGGCCGATGAGCAGTTCTTC	CAWSVRRGGRADEQFF
TRBV7-9	.	.	TRBJ1-1	TGTGCCAGCAGCTTAAACAGTATGAACACTGAAGCTTTCTTT	CASSLNSMNTEAFF
TRBV7-9	.	TRBD1	TRBJ1-1	TGTTCCAGCAGCTGGGACAGGCCCCCTGAAGCTTTCTTT	CSSSWDRPPEAFF
TRBV19	.	TRBD1	TRBJ2-2	TGTGCCAGTAGAAAGGGACAGGGGGCCGGGGAGCTGTTTTTT	CASRKGQGAGELFF
TRBV18	.	.	TRBJ1-2	TGTGCCAGCTCACCCGCAACAGGAGGGTATTATGGCTACACCTTC	CASSPATGGYYGYTF
TRBV7-9	.	.	TRBJ2-5	TGTGCCAGCAGCTTCGGTCGGGGGACCCAGTACTTC	CASSFGRGTQYF
TRBV2	.	.	TRBJ2-1	TGTGCCAGCAGTGAGGCGGGGAGAAAGGGTAGAAATGAGCAGTTCTTC	CASSEAGRKGRNEQFF
TRBV5-4	few	.	TRBJ1-3	TGTGCCAGCAGCTTGTACAGCTCTGGAAACACCATATATTTT	CASSLYSSGNTIYF
TRBV9	.	TRBD1	TRBJ1-2	TGTGCCAGCAGCGGAGGGACAGGGGGCTTAGGCTACACCTTC	CASSGGTGGLGYTF
TRBV21-1	.	.	TRBJ2-3	TGTGCCAGGCAGCAAGTTCTGTTATTCAGGTTCACAGATACGCAGTATTTT	CARQQVLLFRFTDTQYF
TRBV27	.	.	TRBJ2-3	TGTGCCAGCAGTTCCCCGGGACTCCTGCAAACAGATACGCAGTATTTT	CASSSPGLLQTDTQYF
TRBV7-9	once	.	TRBJ2-1	TGTGCCAGCAGCTCCTACAGCAATGAGCAGTTCTTC	CASSSYSNEQFF
TRBV4-2	.	.	TRBJ1-4	TGTGCCAGCAGCCAAGAAGTCAGGGCAACTAATGAAAAACTGTTTTTT	CASSQEVRATNEKLFF
TRBV9	.	TRBD2	TRBJ2-2	TGTGCCAGCAGCGTCGGCGGGAGGAGCCCCGGGGAGCTGTTTTTT	CASSVGGRSPGELFF